The rows below give T cell receptor beta chains drawn from one sample of a study of human T cells and chemical hapten exposure. TCRdb re-called the RACE reads through MiXCR, storing one row per CDR3 protein. This table holds roughly 380,000 distinct CDR3 sequences, around 5.5% found once. The specimen was whole blood, collected in connection with sensitization to the hapten diphenylcyclopropenone (DPC). These receptors were obtained from a woman aged 45-60 years with alopecia areata. Some clones in this sample may be carry-over from other donors' samples. Each CDR3 is given with its conserved first and last residue. Fields, in order: J gene, D gene, clone size, V gene, CDR3 protein, CDR3 DNA. The D gene is left open where the match is weak. Size is stated for part of the rows, as once, few or many counts, or as a class when the clone is expanded.

>TRBJ2-3|TRBD1|few|TRBV7-2
CASTTDRGLTDTQYF
TGTGCCAGCACCACGGACAGGGGGCTTACAGATACGCAGTATTTT
>TRBJ2-7|-|-|TRBV5-1
CASSLGRGGTEQYF
TGCGCCAGCAGCTTAGGACGTGGGGGCACCGAGCAGTACTTC
>TRBJ2-7|-|few|TRBV29-1
CSVARDHEQYF
TGCAGCGTTGCCAGGGACCACGAGCAGTACTTC
>TRBJ1-5|-|-|TRBV10-3
CAIKQGVDQPQHF
TGTGCCATCAAACAGGGCGTGGATCAGCCCCAGCATTTT
>TRBJ1-2|TRBD1|-|TRBV2
CASSGTGGYGFTF
TGTGCCAGCAGTGGTACAGGGGGCTATGGCTTCACCTTC
>TRBJ1-1|TRBD1|-|TRBV5-1
CASSLARGTTEAFF
TGCGCCAGCAGCTTGGCCAGGGGGACCACTGAAGCTTTCTTT
>TRBJ1-2|-|many|TRBV6-5
CASSYSGPNYGYTF
TGTGCCAGCAGTTACTCAGGGCCGAACTATGGCTACACCTTC
>TRBJ2-7|-|many|TRBV28
CASLSPTEQYF
TGTGCCAGCCTCTCACCTACCGAGCAGTACTTC
>TRBJ1-6|-|-|TRBV29-1
CSVDRPMPELGVRSPLHF
TGCAGCGTTGACCGCCCTATGCCGGAGCTAGGGGTGAGATCACCCCTCCACTTT
>TRBJ2-2|TRBD2|few|TRBV9
CASSAGTSIGGELFF
TGTGCCAGCAGTGCCGGGACTAGCATTGGCGGGGAGCTGTTTTTT
>TRBJ2-1|-|many|TRBV20-1
CSAPLTSSSYNEQFF
TGCAGTGCCCCCTTGACTAGTAGCTCCTACAATGAGCAGTTCTTC
>TRBJ2-6|-|-|TRBV6-2/TRBV6-3
CASGSTIQAGTSGANVLTF
TGTGCCAGCGGATCTACTATTCAAGCAGGGACGAGTGGGGCCAACGTCCTGACTTTC
>TRBJ1-2|-|few|TRBV7-9
CASSLGTDGYTF
TGTGCCAGCAGCTTAGGGACAGATGGCTACACCTTC
>TRBJ1-2|-|many|TRBV20-1
CSARGAEGYTF
TGCAGTGCTAGGGGTGCGGAGGGCTACACCTTC
>TRBJ2-1|TRBD2|many|TRBV20-1
CSASRTSGVNYNEQFF
TGCAGTGCTAGCCGGACTAGCGGGGTAAACTACAATGAGCAGTTCTTC
>TRBJ1-1|-|few|TRBV18
CASSPPYGTEAFF
TGTGCCAGCTCACCACCGTACGGGACTGAAGCTTTCTTT
>TRBJ2-1|TRBD1|few|TRBV27
CASSLGTALDEQFF
TGTGCCAGCAGTTTGGGGACAGCCTTGGATGAGCAGTTCTTC
>TRBJ1-4|-|few|TRBV12-3/TRBV12-4
CASSEVGIEEKLFF
TGTGCCAGCAGCGAGGTCGGGATCGAGGAAAAACTGTTTTTT
>TRBJ1-1|-|few|TRBV6-5
CASSQSSLGTQNTEAFF
TGTGCCAGCAGTCAATCTTCTTTGGGCACACAGAACACTGAAGCTTTCTTT
>TRBJ1-3|TRBD1|few|TRBV9
CASSETGGLSASGNTIYF
TGTGCCAGCAGCGAGACAGGGGGCCTTTCTGCCTCTGGAAACACCATATATTTT
>TRBJ1-1|-|-|TRBV3-1
CASSHSRAAGTEAFF
TGTGCCAGCAGCCACAGCAGGGCGGCCGGCACTGAAGCTTTCTTT
>TRBJ2-1|-|many|TRBV27
CASRQGAGYNEQFF
TGTGCCAGCAGACAGGGAGCAGGGTACAATGAGCAGTTCTTC
>TRBJ2-1|-|-|TRBV9
CASSVVDSGGPYNEQFF
TGTGCCAGCAGCGTAGTTGATAGCGGAGGTCCCTACAATGAGCAGTTCTTC
>TRBJ1-5|TRBD1|-|TRBV6-2/TRBV6-3
CASSARQGGRQPQHF
TGTGCCAGCAGTGCCCGACAGGGAGGGCGACAGCCCCAGCATTTT
>TRBJ1-1|-|many|TRBV4-1
CASSQVVGRDTEAFF
TGCGCCAGCAGCCAAGTCGTGGGAAGAGACACTGAAGCTTTCTTT
>TRBJ2-1|-|many|TRBV12-3/TRBV12-4
CASSFDTLYNEQFF
TGTGCCAGCAGTTTCGACACCTTATACAATGAGCAGTTCTTC
>TRBJ2-1|-|many|TRBV29-1
CSGEWQGTEQFF
TGCAGCGGTGAGTGGCAGGGGACTGAGCAGTTCTTC